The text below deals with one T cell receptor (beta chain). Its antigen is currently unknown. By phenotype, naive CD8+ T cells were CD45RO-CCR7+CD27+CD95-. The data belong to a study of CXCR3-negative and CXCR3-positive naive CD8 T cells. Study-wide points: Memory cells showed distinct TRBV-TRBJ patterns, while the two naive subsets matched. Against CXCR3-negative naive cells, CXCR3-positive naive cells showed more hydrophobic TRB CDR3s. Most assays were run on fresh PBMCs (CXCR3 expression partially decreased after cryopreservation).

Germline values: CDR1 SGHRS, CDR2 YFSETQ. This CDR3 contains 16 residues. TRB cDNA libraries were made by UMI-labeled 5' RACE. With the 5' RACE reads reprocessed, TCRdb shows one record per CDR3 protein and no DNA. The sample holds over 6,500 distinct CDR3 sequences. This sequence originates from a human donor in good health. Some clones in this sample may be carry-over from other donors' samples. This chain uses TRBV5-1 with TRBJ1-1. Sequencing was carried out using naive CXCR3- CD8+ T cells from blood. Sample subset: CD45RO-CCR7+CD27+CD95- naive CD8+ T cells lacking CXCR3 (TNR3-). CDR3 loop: CASSLEGGRTNTEAFF. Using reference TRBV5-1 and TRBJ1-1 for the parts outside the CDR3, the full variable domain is KAGVTQTPRYLIKTRGQQVTLSCSPISGHRSVSWYQQTPGQGLQFLFEYFSETQRNKGNFPGRFSGRQFSNSRSEMNVSTLELGDSALYLCASSLEGGRTNTEAFFGQGTRLTVV.